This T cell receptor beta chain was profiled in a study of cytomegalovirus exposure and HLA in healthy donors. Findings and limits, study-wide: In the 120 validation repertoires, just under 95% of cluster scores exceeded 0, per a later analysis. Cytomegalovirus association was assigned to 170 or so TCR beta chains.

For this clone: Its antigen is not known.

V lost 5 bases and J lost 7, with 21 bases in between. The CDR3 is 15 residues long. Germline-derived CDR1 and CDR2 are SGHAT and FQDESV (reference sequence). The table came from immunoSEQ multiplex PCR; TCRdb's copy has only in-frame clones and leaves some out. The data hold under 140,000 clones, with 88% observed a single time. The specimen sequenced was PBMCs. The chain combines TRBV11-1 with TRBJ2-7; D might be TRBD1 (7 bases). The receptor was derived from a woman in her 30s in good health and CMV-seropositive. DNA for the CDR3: TGTGCCAGCAGCCCCCGGGGGACAGTGGTCGTGGAGCAGTACTTC. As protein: CASSPRGTVVVEQYF.